This T cell receptor (beta chain) is from a study of shared clonotypes between healthy human individuals. Study in general: Those who served as donors were a couple of women and three men between the ages of 18 and 49.

Unsorted material relied on tens of millions of PBMCs as the source of genomic DNA. From germline, CDR1 is SSHAT and CDR2 FNYEAQ (reference sequence). This CDR3 has 17 amino acids. Turning to this clone: The junction departs from the called germline gene at one end, perhaps through a read error.

Assay execution took place at the deep level. Evenly divided among several immunoSEQ plates was the genomic DNA of each subset. The data were produced by immunoSEQ multiplex PCR, yet TCRdb's version contains in-frame clones alone and is incomplete. This sample has about 480,000 clones; 79% occur once, and the top ten carry around 13%. The chain is built from TRBV7-7 and TRBJ2-6, with D possibly being TRBD2 (6 bases). Material for sequencing was PBMCs. This TCR derives from a woman between 40 and 50 years old in good health. Some clones in this sample may be carry-over from other donors' samples. The CDR3 is CASSPRLWEAGANVLTF. For the CDR3, the DNA is TGTGCTAGCAGCCCCCGACTTTGGGAGGCTGGGGCCAACGTCCTGACTTTC.